These 32 T cell receptor beta chains originate from one sample sequenced in a study of T cell responses to AZD1222 COVID-19 vaccine. Here immunoSEQ multiplex PCR was the method, and the copy in TCRdb shows in-frame clones only, minus some. There are 150,000 to 200,000 clones in the sample; 75% to 95% occur only once, and about 4.2% lies in the top ten. The sequenced sample was peripheral blood, obtained on day 0 of AZD1222 vaccination. Receptor source: an adult in good health.

The CDR3 loop is CSSWTGTDSPLHF. DNA of the CDR3: TGCAGCTCCTGGACAGGGACGGATTCACCCCTCCACTTT. The chain recombines TRBV29-1 with TRBJ1-6, with 8 nucleotides matching TRBD1. V trimming: 8 bases; J trimming: 8 bases; junction bases outside the gene matches: 8. The CDR3 is 13 residues long. Germline CDR1 is SQVTM and CDR2 is ANQGSEA.

The chain uses TRBV5-5 and TRBJ1-5; no definite D call. Germline loops: CDR1 SGHKS, CDR2 YYEKEE (reference sequence). The CDR3 has 13 residues. Trimming left V 4 bases short and J 5 bases short, with 10 bases between. This CDR3 is CASSLLIDQPQHF. CDR3 coding DNA: TGTGCCAGCAGCCTCCTTATTGATCAGCCCCAGCATTTT.

This chain links TRBV6-5 with TRBJ1-1; D unresolved. The V end lost 5 bases, the J end lost 4 bases, and 11 bases lay between the germline ends. The CDR3 runs to 13 residues. CDR1 and CDR2 (germline): MNHEY, SVGAGI. The CDR3 is CASSKDPSTEAFF. In nucleotides, the CDR3 is TGTGCCAGCAGTAAGGACCCCTCCACTGAAGCTTTCTTT.

The chain is built from TRBV7-8 and TRBJ2-7; 14 bases match TRBD2. The germline V gene has CDR1 SGHVS and CDR2 FQNEAQ. V trimming: 5 bases; J trimming: 7 bases; junction bases outside the gene matches: 16. This CDR3 region has 18 residues. CDR3 sequence reads: CASSLRQRLAGGPGEQYF. The CDR3, as DNA: TGTGCCAGCAGCCTAAGACAAAGACTAGCGGGAGGGCCGGGGGAGCAGTACTTC.

This clone came up once. The chain recombines TRBV19 with TRBJ2-6; D is uncertain. The CDR3 loop spans 16 amino acids. V was cut by 4 bases and J by 5 bases, with 15 bases left in between. Germline CDR1 and CDR2: LNHDA and SQIVND (reference sequence). The CDR3 sequence is CASSRAGPGRANVLTF. The CDR3 DNA reads TGTGCCAGTAGTAGGGCTGGGCCTGGTCGGGCCAACGTCCTGACTTTC. Full variable domain (remainder filled in from reference TRBV19 and TRBJ2-6): DGGITQSPKYLFRKEGQNVTLSCEQNLNHDAMYWYRQDPGQGLRLIYYSQIVNDFQKGDIAEGYSVSREKKESFPLTVTSAQKNPTAFYLCASSRAGPGRANVLTFGAGSRLTVL.

The rearrangement joins TRBV10-3 to TRBJ1-5, with D perhaps TRBD1 (5 bases). V was shortened by 9 bases and J by 6 bases, with 18 bases between the two germline ends. This CDR3 has 14 residues. The germline V gene encodes CDR1 ENHRY and CDR2 SYGVKD. The CDR3 sequence is CAIPPGRGGQPQHF. The CDR3 coding sequence is TGTGCCATACCCCCGGGGAGGGGTGGTCAGCCCCAGCATTTT.

This chain connects TRBV10-3 to TRBJ2-7; D might be TRBD2 (5 bases). CDR3 length: 14 amino acids. CDR1 and CDR2 from the germline V gene are ENHRY and SYGVKD. V lost 4 bases to trimming and J lost 2 bases, with 12 bases between them. The CDR3 is CAISGNGKPYEQYF. In DNA form, the CDR3 reads TGTGCCATCAGTGGCAACGGGAAACCCTACGAGCAGTACTTC.

The chain joins TRBV7-3 to TRBJ2-3; 12 bases agree with TRBD1. CDR1 and CDR2 from the germline V gene are SGHTA and FQGTGA. V gave up 5 bases and J gave up 8 bases; unmatched junction bases: 8. The CDR3 covers 15 residues. The CDR3 region has the DNA TGTGCCAGCAGCCGGGACAGGGGGCGCGCGGGTACGCAGTATTTT. Amino acids: CASSRDRGRAGTQYF.

As for this clone: Other DNA sequences in this sample translate to the same CDR3. V is TRBV9 and J is TRBJ2-3; D gene uncertain. The germline V and J ends were trimmed by 0 bases and 2 bases, with 7 bases remaining between them. The length of the CDR3 is 14 residues. Germline CDR1 and CDR2: SGDLS and YYNGEE. The chain's CDR3 is CASSVEGSTDTQYF. The CDR3 DNA reads as TGTGCCAGCAGCGTAGAGGGTTCCACAGATACGCAGTATTTT.

This chain connects TRBV18 to TRBJ1-1; 10 bases are shared with TRBD1. Germline CDR1 and CDR2: KGHSH and LQKENI. This CDR3 region has 16 residues. J lost 4 bases, V lost 1 base, and 6 bases had no gene match. The CDR3 sequence is CASSPLTGTGVTEAFF. The CDR3 nucleotides are TGTGCCAGCTCACCACTTACCGGGACAGGGGTCACTGAAGCTTTCTTT.

The rearrangement links TRBV11-3 to TRBJ2-2; D is ambiguous. Germline CDR1 SGHNT, CDR2 YENEEA. V lost 1 base and J lost 1, with 7 bases in between. The CDR3 loop spans 15 amino acids. CDR3 coding DNA: TGTGCCAGCAGCTTAGGGCTCCAGAACACCGGGGAGCTGTTTTTT. This codes for CASSLGLQNTGELFF.

The rearrangement uses TRBV6-1 and TRBJ2-7, with 7 nucleotides matching TRBD2. With V trimmed by 3 bases and J by 0 bases, 5 bases remained unmatched. This CDR3 contains 15 residues. CDR1 is MNHNS, CDR2 SASEGT, per germline. CDR3 region: CASSEPSGLSYEQYF. The CDR3 DNA reads TGTGCCAGCAGTGAGCCTAGCGGACTCTCCTACGAGCAGTACTTC.

The chain combines TRBV3-1 (or the pseudogene TRBV3-2) with TRBJ1-1, with 9 bases lining up with TRBD1. With V trimmed by 3 bases and J by 6 bases, 2 bases remained unmatched. The CDR3 extends over 13 amino acids. The germline CDR1 and CDR2 sequences are LGHDT and YNNKEL (reference sequence). The CDR3 bases are TGTGCCAGCAGCCAGACAGGGGGGGCTGAAGCTTTCTTT. It codes for CASSQTGGAEAFF.

This chain links TRBV30 with TRBJ1-5; no clear D gene. Trimming took 1 base from V and 4 from J, leaving 11 bases between them. Germline CDR1 reads GTSNPN; CDR2 reads SVGIG (reference sequence). The CDR3 consists of 14 residues. DNA for the CDR3: TGTGCCTGGAGTGGGTCCACGTCGAATCAGCCCCAGCATTTT. Translation gives CAWSGSTSNQPQHF.

This clone showed up just once. The CDR3 spells CASRHRDSGNTIYF. The CDR3 DNA reads as TGTGCCAGTAGACATAGGGACTCTGGAAACACCATATATTTT. The J gene is TRBJ1-3, the V gene TRBV19; D is unclear. V shed 6 bases and J shed 0 bases, with 9 bases lying between them. Germline CDR1 is LNHDA and CDR2 is SQIVND (reference sequence). CDR3 length equals 14 residues.

The J gene is TRBJ1-1, the V gene TRBV3-1 (or the pseudogene TRBV3-2); tentative D call: TRBD1 (5 bases). Germline values: CDR1 LGHDT, CDR2 YNNKEL (reference sequence). The CDR3 consists of 12 residues. Trimming took off 9 bases at V and 1 base at J, with 9 bases between the two ends. CDR3 nucleotide sequence: TGTGCCAGTTTGGGGGGGAACACTGAAGCTTTCTTT. Its protein product is CASLGGNTEAFF.

The chain is built from TRBV19 and TRBJ2-7; unclear D gene. Trimming shortened V by 4 bases and J by 2 bases, and 12 bases separated the two germline ends. The CDR3 sequence is 14 residues long. Germline V gene lookup returns CDR1 LNHDA and CDR2 SQIVND (reference sequence). The CDR3, as DNA: TGTGCCAGTAGTAAAGGTGGCAGCGCCTACGAGCAGTACTTC. Protein product: CASSKGGSAYEQYF.

V and J are TRBV3-1 (or the pseudogene TRBV3-2) and TRBJ1-2; D gene ambiguous. The germline V gene has CDR1 LGHDT and CDR2 YNNKEL (reference sequence). V lost 3 bases and J lost 4, with 12 bases in between. This CDR3 is 14 amino acids long. CDR3 DNA sequence: TGTGCCAGCAGCCACCGAGGGCGCGGCTATGGCTACACCTTC. It yields the protein CASSHRGRGYGYTF.

The V gene is TRBV11-2, the J gene TRBJ1-3; D is ambiguous. Trimming took off 3 bases at V and 2 bases at J, with 14 bases between the two ends. CDR3 size: 16 residues. The V gene's germline CDR1 is SGHAT and CDR2 FQNNGV. CDR3 nucleotide sequence: TGTGCCAGCAGCTTCGGACTAACTCGGCCTGGAAACACCATATATTTT. Its protein product is CASSFGLTRPGNTIYF.

This clone occurred once. CDR3 residues: CASSLEQGGSYEQYF. CDR3 coding DNA: TGTGCCAGCAGCTTAGAACAGGGGGGATCCTACGAGCAGTACTTC. The chain uses TRBV11-2 and TRBJ2-7; 8 nucleotides match TRBD1. CDR3 length equals 15 residues. Germline V gene sequence: CDR1 SGHAT, CDR2 FQNNGV. V shed 0 bases and J 1 base; nucleotides not matched to a gene: 2. Combining the CDR3 with reference TRBV11-2 and TRBJ2-7 gives the whole variable domain EAGVAQSPRYKIIEKRQSVAFWCNPISGHATLYWYQQILGQGPKLLIQFQNNGVVDDSQLPKDRFSAERLKGVDSTLKIQPAKLEDSAVYLCASSLEQGGSYEQYFGPGTRLTVT.

This chain joins TRBV4-1 and TRBJ2-1; D is unresolved. This CDR3 spans 13 amino acids. Germline assignment: CDR1 MGHRA and CDR2 YSYEKL. The ends were cut back, 1 base at V and 7 bases at J, with 8 bases in the middle. CDR3 amino acids: CASSQGVQNEQFF. The CDR3 nucleotides read TGCGCCAGCAGCCAAGGCGTGCAGAATGAGCAGTTCTTC.

This clone has a single count. The CDR3 sequence is CASRKTGQRYGYTF. In nucleotides, the CDR3 is TGTGCCAGCAGAAAAACAGGGCAGCGCTATGGCTACACCTTC. This sequence joins TRBV5-4 and TRBJ1-2; the D gene is possibly TRBD1 (6 bases). V was cut by 5 bases and J by 4 bases, with 15 bases left in between. Germline lookup yields CDR1 SGHNT and CDR2 YYREEE (reference sequence). CDR3 length equals 14 residues.

The V gene is TRBV3-1 (or the pseudogene TRBV3-2), the J gene TRBJ2-7; TRBD1 aligns across 7 bases. This CDR3 is built from 14 residues. V shed 5 bases and J 2 bases; nucleotides not matched to a gene: 6. In germline, CDR1 is LGHDT, CDR2 YNNKEL (reference sequence). CDR3 coding DNA: TGTGCCAGCAGCTACAGGGGAACAACCTACGAGCAGTACTTC. It encodes CASSYRGTTYEQYF.

This CDR3 reads CASSPGLPYEQYF. In DNA, the CDR3 is TGTGCCAGCAGCCCGGGACTGCCCTACGAGCAGTACTTC. The genes are TRBV5-4 and TRBJ2-7, with D perhaps TRBD2 (6 bases). The germline CDR1 and CDR2 sequences are SGHNT and YYREEE (reference sequence). V shed 4 bases and J shed 2 bases, with 10 bases lying between them. The CDR3 runs 13 residues.

The chain links TRBV7-2 to TRBJ2-3, with TRBD2 as a possible D gene (5 bases). The CDR3 covers 14 residues. CDR1 is SGHTA, CDR2 FQGNSA, per germline. V lost 11 bases and J 3 bases, leaving 18 bases between the germline ends. The CDR3 is CASQSGFMTDTQYF. Here the CDR3 DNA reads TGTGCCTCTCAGTCGGGGTTTATGACAGATACGCAGTATTTT.

This chain links TRBV30 with TRBJ1-1; D call uncertain. Germline V CDR1 and CDR2: GTSNPN, SVGIG (reference sequence). The CDR3 is made up of 14 amino acids. V lost 0 bases and J 0 bases, leaving 8 bases between the germline ends. DNA for the CDR3: TGTGCCTGGAGTGTACGCGGGGTGAACACTGAAGCTTTCTTT. It encodes CAWSVRGVNTEAFF.

This chain joins TRBV27 and TRBJ2-1; D is unclear. This CDR3 has 8 amino acids. V was trimmed by 8 bases and J by 13 bases, leaving 6 bases between them. Germline loops: CDR1 MNHEY, CDR2 SMNVEV (reference sequence). The CDR3 sequence is CASPEQFF. The DNA of the CDR3 is TGTGCCAGCCCAGAACAGTTCTTC.

This clone occurred once. The J gene is TRBJ1-5, the V gene TRBV27; TRBD1 is a possible D gene (6 bases). The ends were cut back, 7 bases at V and 4 bases at J, with 11 bases in the middle. The CDR3 covers 13 residues. Germline loops: CDR1 MNHEY, CDR2 SMNVEV (reference sequence). The CDR3 region has the DNA TGTGCCAGCAAGCCGGGACAAAATCAGCCCCAGCATTTT. Translating gives CASKPGQNQPQHF.

The gene calls are TRBV18 and TRBJ1-2, with D uncertain. V was trimmed by 4 bases and J by 1 base, leaving 10 bases between them. The length of the CDR3 is 14 residues. Germline CDR1 and CDR2: KGHSH and LQKENI. The CDR3 spells CASSLDVLNYGYTF. For the CDR3, the DNA is TGTGCCAGCTCACTGGACGTTCTTAACTATGGCTACACCTTC.

The chain combines TRBV7-3 with TRBJ2-1; D gene unclear. CDR1 and CDR2 from the germline V gene are SGHTA and FQGTGA. Between the trimmed V and J ends, which lost 2 bases and 5 bases, there was a span of 10 bases. This CDR3 contains 14 residues. CDR3 amino acids: CASSLGVWDNEQFF. CDR3 in DNA: TGTGCCAGCAGCTTAGGGGTCTGGGACAATGAGCAGTTCTTC.

This rearrangement joins TRBV30 to TRBJ1-2; no clear D gene. Germline-derived CDR1 and CDR2 are GTSNPN and SVGIG (reference sequence). Between the trimmed V and J ends, which lost 2 bases and 1 base, there was a span of 8 bases. The CDR3 length is 13 residues. CDR3 in DNA: TGTGCCTGGAGTACCGACAATAACTATGGCTACACCTTC. Encoded protein: CAWSTDNNYGYTF.

The V call is TRBV29-1, the J call TRBJ1-1, with 7 bases identical to TRBD1. Germline V gives CDR1 SQVTM, CDR2 ANQGSEA. V trimming: 2 bases; J trimming: 2 bases; junction bases outside the gene matches: 8. This CDR3 is 15 amino acids long. Written as DNA, the CDR3 is TGCAGCGTTGAAAGCCCGGGGACAGCAAACACTGAAGCTTTCTTT. Translating gives CSVESPGTANTEAFF.